This T cell receptor beta chain was recorded in a study of vaccination effects on CD4 cells after COVID-19. Before sequencing, viral peptide pools were used by the ViraFEST assay to expand antigen-specific CD4+ T cells. Cultured cells yielded isolated CD4+ T cells after less than 11 days. A PCR test confirmed that the person had SARS-CoV-2 infection between March and December 2020. The data were produced by immunoSEQ multiplex PCR, yet TCRdb's version contains in-frame clones alone and is incomplete. The sample yields around 49,000 clones, under 80% seen once. Concerning this clone: Antigen unknown.

Sequencing was performed on CD4+ T cells from PBMCs cultured with a peptide pool, taken before COVID-19 vaccination. The clonotype originates from a human donor who had a prior SARS-CoV-2 infection.

CDR3 amino acids: CASSPQGSDRSYGYTF. CDR3 sequence (DNA): TGTGCCAGCTCACCACAGGGTTCGGACCGGAGCTATGGCTACACCTTC. The chain is built from TRBV18 and TRBJ1-2; D unclear. CDR3 length: 16 amino acids. V gave up 1 base and J gave up 4 bases, with 16 bases separating them. Germline V gene sequence: CDR1 KGHSH, CDR2 LQKENI.